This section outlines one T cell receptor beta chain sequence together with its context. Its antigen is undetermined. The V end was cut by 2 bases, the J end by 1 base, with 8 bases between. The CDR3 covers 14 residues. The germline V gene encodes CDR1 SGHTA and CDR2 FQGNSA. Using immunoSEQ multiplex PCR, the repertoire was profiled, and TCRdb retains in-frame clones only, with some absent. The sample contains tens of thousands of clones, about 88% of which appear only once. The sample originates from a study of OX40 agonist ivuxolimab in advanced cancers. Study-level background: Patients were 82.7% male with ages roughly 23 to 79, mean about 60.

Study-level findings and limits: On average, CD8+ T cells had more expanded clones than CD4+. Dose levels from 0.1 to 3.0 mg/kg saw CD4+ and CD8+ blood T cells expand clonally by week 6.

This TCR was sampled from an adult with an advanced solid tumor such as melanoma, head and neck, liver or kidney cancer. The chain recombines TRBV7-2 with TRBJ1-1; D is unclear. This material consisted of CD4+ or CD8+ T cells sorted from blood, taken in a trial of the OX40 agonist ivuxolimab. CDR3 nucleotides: TGTGCCAGCAGCTTAAGGGAAGGGAACACTGAAGCTTTCTTT. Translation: CASSLREGNTEAFF.